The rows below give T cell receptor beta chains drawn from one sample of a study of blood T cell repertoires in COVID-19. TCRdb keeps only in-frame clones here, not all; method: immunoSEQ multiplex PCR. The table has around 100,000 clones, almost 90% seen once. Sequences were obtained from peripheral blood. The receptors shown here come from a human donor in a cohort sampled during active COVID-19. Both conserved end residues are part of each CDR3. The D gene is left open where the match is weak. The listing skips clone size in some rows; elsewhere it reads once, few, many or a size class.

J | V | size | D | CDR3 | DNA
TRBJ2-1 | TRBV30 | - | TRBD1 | CAWSGTGRNEQFF | TGTGCCTGGAGTGGGACAGGGAGGAATGAGCAGTTCTTC
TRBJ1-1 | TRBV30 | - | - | CAWVMNTEAFF | TGTGCCTGGGTAATGAACACTGAAGCTTTCTTT
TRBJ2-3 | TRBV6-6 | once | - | CASSPRDTQYF | TGTGCCAGCAGTCCCCGAGATACGCAGTATTTT
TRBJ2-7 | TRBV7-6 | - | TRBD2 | CASSPTSWEQYF | TGTGCCAGCAGCCCGACTAGCTGGGAGCAGTACTTC
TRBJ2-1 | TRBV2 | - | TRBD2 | CASRSISGGPYNEQFF | TGTGCCAGCAGGTCTATTAGCGGGGGCCCGTACAATGAGCAGTTCTTC
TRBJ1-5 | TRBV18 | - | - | CASGDGNQPQHF | TGTGCCTCGGGGGACGGCAATCAGCCCCAGCATTTT
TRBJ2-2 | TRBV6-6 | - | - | CASSRHGGGEWNTGELFF | TGTGCCAGCAGCCGACATGGTGGAGGGGAGTGGAACACCGGGGAGCTGTTTTTT
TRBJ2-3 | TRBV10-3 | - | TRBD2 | CAIRSGGGTDTQYF | TGTGCCATTAGAAGCGGGGGAGGCACAGATACGCAGTATTTT
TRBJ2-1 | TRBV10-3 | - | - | CAISHNNEQFF | TGTGCCATCAGCCACAACAATGAGCAGTTCTTC
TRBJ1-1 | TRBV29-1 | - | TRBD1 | CSVDPGQGTNTEAFF | TGCAGCGTTGATCCGGGACAGGGGACAAACACTGAAGCTTTCTTT
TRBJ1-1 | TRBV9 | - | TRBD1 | CASSVGGTGNTEAFF | TGTGCCAGCAGCGTAGGGGGGACAGGCAACACTGAAGCTTTCTTT
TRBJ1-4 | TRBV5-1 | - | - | CASSLGGVPNEKLFF | TGCGCCAGCAGCTTGGGCGGGGTGCCTAATGAAAAACTGTTTTTT
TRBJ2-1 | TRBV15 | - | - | CATSSQGDSFYNEQFF | TGTGCCACCAGCTCCCAGGGGGACTCTTTCTACAATGAGCAGTTCTTC
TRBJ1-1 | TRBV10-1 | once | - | CASSRTANTEAFF | TGCGCCAGCTCAAGGACAGCGAACACTGAAGCTTTCTTT
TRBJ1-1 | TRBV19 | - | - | CASNILRGGIPWNTEAFF | TGTGCCAGTAACATCCTACGGGGGGGGATCCCTTGGAACACTGAAGCTTTCTTT
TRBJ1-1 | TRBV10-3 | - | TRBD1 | CAVRRGQESAEAFF | TGTGCCGTGCGTAGGGGACAGGAGAGTGCTGAAGCTTTCTTT
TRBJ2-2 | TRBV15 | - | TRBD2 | CATSSRTSGSNTGELFF | TGTGCCACCAGCAGTCGGACTAGCGGGTCGAACACCGGGGAGCTGTTTTTT
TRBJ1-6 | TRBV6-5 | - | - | CASRTGRGNSPLHF | TGTGCCAGCAGAACAGGGCGAGGGAATTCACCCCTCCACTTT
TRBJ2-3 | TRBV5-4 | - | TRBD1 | CASSRDRGYTDTQYF | TGTGCCAGCAGCAGGGACAGGGGATACACAGATACGCAGTATTTT
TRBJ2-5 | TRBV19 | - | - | CASSMLLGGQETQYF | TGTGCCAGTAGTATGCTGCTTGGCGGCCAAGAGACCCAGTACTTC
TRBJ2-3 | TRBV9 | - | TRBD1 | CASSLSWGQGTDTQYF | TGTGCCAGCAGCCTGTCGTGGGGACAGGGTACAGATACGCAGTATTTT
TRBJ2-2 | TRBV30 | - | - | CAHPTDSNTGELFF | TGTGCCCACCCCACGGACTCAAACACCGGGGAGCTGTTTTTT
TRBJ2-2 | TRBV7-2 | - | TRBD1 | CASSLAGTGDTGELFF | TGTGCCAGCAGCTTAGCCGGGACAGGGGACACCGGGGAGCTGTTTTTT
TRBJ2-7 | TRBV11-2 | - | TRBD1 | CASSLQAGTGGVEQYF | TGTGCCAGCAGCTTGCAAGCCGGGACAGGGGGGGTGGAGCAGTACTTC
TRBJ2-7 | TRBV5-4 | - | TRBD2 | CASSLAGGPYEQYF | TGTGCCAGCAGTTTAGCGGGAGGGCCCTACGAGCAGTACTTC
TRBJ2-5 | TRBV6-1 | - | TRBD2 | CASSEGGLGSETQYF | TGTGCCAGCAGTGAAGGGGGACTAGGGAGCGAGACCCAGTACTTC
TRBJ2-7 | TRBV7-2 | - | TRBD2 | CASSIRTSGSREQYF | TGTGCCAGCAGCATAAGGACTAGCGGGAGTAGGGAGCAGTACTTC
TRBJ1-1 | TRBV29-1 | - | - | CSVAAGNTEAFF | TGCAGCGTTGCAGCGGGCAACACTGAAGCTTTCTTT
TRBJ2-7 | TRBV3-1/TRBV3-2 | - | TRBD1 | CASSHTGDEQYF | TGTGCCAGCAGCCACACAGGGGACGAGCAGTACTTC
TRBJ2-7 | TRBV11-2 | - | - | CASSLGQGAYEQYF | TGTGCCAGCAGCTTAGGTCAGGGCGCCTACGAGCAGTACTTC
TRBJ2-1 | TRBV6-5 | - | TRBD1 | CASHRRDRFYNEQFF | TGTGCCAGCCACCGCCGGGACAGGTTTTACAATGAGCAGTTCTTC
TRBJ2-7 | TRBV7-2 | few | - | CASSPEGLAQEQYF | TGTGCCAGCAGCCCCGAAGGGCTAGCCCAAGAGCAGTACTTC
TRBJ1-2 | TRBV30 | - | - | CAWSTGGVNYGYTF | TGTGCCTGGAGTACAGGTGGGGTCAACTATGGCTACACCTTC
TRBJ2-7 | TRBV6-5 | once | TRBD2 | CASSYSGRPSYEQYF | TGTGCCAGCAGTTATAGCGGGAGGCCCTCCTACGAGCAGTACTTC
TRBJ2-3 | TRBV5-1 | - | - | CASRRTVTSTDTQYF | TGCGCCAGCAGACGGACAGTTACTAGCACAGATACGCAGTATTTT
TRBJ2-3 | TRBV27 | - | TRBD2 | CASSSSGGHTSTDTQYF | TGTGCCAGCAGCTCTAGCGGGGGCCACACCTCTACAGATACGCAGTATTTT
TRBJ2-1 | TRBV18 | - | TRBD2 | CASSPASGGDEQFF | TGTGCCAGCTCACCGGCTAGCGGGGGGGATGAGCAGTTCTTC
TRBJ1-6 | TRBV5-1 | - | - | CASSDQGSLNNSPLHF | TGCGCCAGCAGCGATCAGGGCAGTCTAAATAATTCACCCCTCCACTTT
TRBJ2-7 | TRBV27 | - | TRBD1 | CASSLPFGTGKRVEQYF | TGTGCCAGCAGTTTACCCTTCGGGACAGGAAAAAGGGTCGAGCAGTACTTC
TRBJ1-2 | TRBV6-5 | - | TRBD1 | CASKTGTGLGYGYTF | TGTGCCAGCAAAACCGGGACAGGGTTAGGCTATGGCTACACCTTC
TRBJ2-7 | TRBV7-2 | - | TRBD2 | CASSLRREFSEQYF | TGTGCCAGCAGCTTACGGCGGGAGTTTAGCGAGCAGTACTTC
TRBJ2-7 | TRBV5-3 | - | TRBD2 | CARSTPPGLAAYEQYF | TGTGCCAGAAGCACGCCACCGGGACTAGCAGCCTACGAGCAGTACTTC
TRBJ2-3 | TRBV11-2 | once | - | CASSRSGQQTDTQYF | TGTGCCAGCAGCCGTAGTGGACAGCAGACAGATACGCAGTATTTT
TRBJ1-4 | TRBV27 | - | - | CASGQRREKLFF | TGTGCCAGCGGACAGAGGCGCGAAAAACTGTTTTTT
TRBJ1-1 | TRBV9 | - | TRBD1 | CASSAGTGGAVTFF | TGTGCCAGCAGCGCCGGGACAGGGGGCGCGGTAACTTTCTTT
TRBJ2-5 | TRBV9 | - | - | CASSVATGVGGQETQYF | TGTGCCAGCAGCGTAGCTACAGGTGTGGGGGGCCAAGAGACCCAGTACTTC